Described below is a single TCR beta chain sequence and its context. Its specific antigen is unknown. Base qualities are not recorded, but no much larger clone differs from it by a single base. This entry belongs to a study of blood T cell repertoires in COVID-19 (dated by TCRdb to between 2020 and 2021). A note on the overall study: The collaborator samples originated in the United States, Italy and Spain and spanned the acute and convalescent phases of COVID-19. The sample metadata nearly always contained a de-identified subject ID, COVID-19 status, age in years and sex. The dataset comprised deeply sampled blood TCRbeta repertoires from subjects exposed to, actively infected with, or recovered from COVID-19. Samples were obtained from the ongoing ImmuneRACE study (first 160 participants) and from some 1,200 subjects provided by 6 global collaborators. Where HLA class I and class II types were available, the types were taken from metadata supplied by the sample provider, not from assay-based typing. The material from the prospective study consisted of cDNA or gDNA derived from T cells, B-cell-depleted T cells, or PBMCs. The repertoires were made available in a free public database intended to serve as a resource for research on the immune response to SARS-CoV-2.

Whole blood was collected in K2EDTA tubes by collaborating institutions according to the institutions' own protocols. For TCRbeta analysis, collaborator samples were shipped as frozen whole blood, as isolated PBMCs, or as DNA extracted from either sample type. TCRbeta CDR3 regions were amplified from genomic DNA using the immunoSEQ Assay, a bias-controlled multiplex PCR. On the study's bioinformatics: The number of nucleated cells in each sample was estimated from the amplification of reference gene primers within the assay. Sequence reads were collapsed and filtered to measure the absolute abundance of every unique TCRbeta CDR3 rearrangement. For each sample, productive Simpson clonality was calculated as the square root of Simpson's diversity index over productive rearrangements. This immuneACCESS table, as held by TCRdb, lists in-frame sequences with V and J called but not all clones. Of the missing ones, under half trace to an unresolved V gene in checked studies; the others have no known cause. For V, J and clone size, that table is used; D and trimming come from the DNA. The sample records around 200,000 clones, roughly 87% of which are singletons. The ten biggest clones cover under 2% of the sample.

Trimming leaves V shorter by 5 bases and J shorter by 4 bases, with the junction holding 11 bases beyond the gene matches. Taken from the germline V gene (reference sequence), the CDR1 and CDR2 loops are GTSNPN and SVGIG. The CDR3 has 15 amino acids, counting the end cysteine and phenylalanine. The sequence is cut down to CDR3 DNA, 45 bases in frame from base 1. Beyond this particular receptor, the publication reports: How much clinical and demographic metadata was included differed by source and by participant, and the metadata was provided uncurated.

Sequencing was carried out using peripheral blood. The rearrangement combines TRBV30 with TRBJ2-7, with 10 bases matching TRBD1. The clonotype comes from a man aged 35-49 years with active or convalescent COVID-19. The nucleotides are TGTGCCTGGGGCCCGGGACAGGGGATAGTATACGAGCAGTACTTC. Its translation is CAWGPGQGIVYEQYF.